Following are 27 T cell receptor beta chains from one sample sequenced in a study of blood T cell repertoires in COVID-19. Clones were read by immunoSEQ multiplex PCR, and TCRdb kept only the in-frame ones, dropping some. The table lists about 170,000 clones, 80% to 90% of them singletons, with roughly 2% in the top ten. The specimen sequenced was peripheral blood. These receptors were obtained from a woman of 80 years or more with acute or convalescent COVID-19.

This clone was picked up many times. CDR3 sequence: CASGEWAPPYEQYF. The CDR3 coding sequence is TGTGCCTCTGGGGAGTGGGCGCCGCCCTACGAGCAGTACTTC. This chain links TRBV10-3 with TRBJ2-7; the D gene is possibly TRBD2 (5 bases). Germline CDR1 ENHRY, CDR2 SYGVKD. The CDR3 has 14 amino acids. Trimming took off 11 bases at V and 2 bases at J, with 19 bases between the two ends.

The V and J genes are TRBV20-1 and TRBJ1-2; perhaps TRBD1 as D (5 bases). The CDR3 consists of 11 residues. CDR1 is DFQATT and CDR2 is SNEGSKA in the germline V gene (reference sequence). V was cut by 5 bases and J by 4 bases, with 8 bases left in between. The CDR3 nucleotides are TGCAGTGCTGCGACAGTCTATGGCTACACCTTC. It is translated as CSAATVYGYTF.

The chain uses TRBV5-1 and TRBJ1-3; D might be TRBD1 (5 bases). CDR1 is SGHRS, CDR2 YFSETQ, per germline. With 4 bases removed from V and 0 bases from J, the gap between germline ends came to 14 bases. This CDR3 contains 16 residues. The DNA of the CDR3 is TGCGCCAGCAGCCATGGGGACTCGAGCTCTGGAAACACCATATATTTT. It is translated as CASSHGDSSSGNTIYF.

DNA for the CDR3: TGTGCCAGCAGCCGCGGGACAGGCGGTGGAAACACCATATATTTT. Translated: CASSRGTGGGNTIYF. This chain connects TRBV7-2 to TRBJ1-3; TRBD1 matches at 8 bases. Germline values: CDR1 SGHTA, CDR2 FQGNSA. The CDR3 extends over 15 amino acids. V lost 5 bases to trimming and J lost 3 bases; unmatched junction nucleotides: 6.

The V gene is TRBV2, the J gene TRBJ1-5; 10 nucleotides match TRBD1. The CDR3 loop spans 14 amino acids. In germline, CDR1 is SNHLY, CDR2 FYNNEI. V was pared by 8 bases and J by 7 bases, with 8 bases of the junction left unmatched. The CDR3 nucleotides read TGTGCCAGCTCCGGGACAGGGGAACGCCAGCCCCAGCATTTT. This codes for CASSGTGERQPQHF.

CDR3 bases: TGTGCCATCAGTGAAGGAGGGGCCGCCTCTGGGGCCAACGTCCTGACTTTC. It encodes CAISEGGAASGANVLTF. The chain carries TRBV10-3 and TRBJ2-6; a possible D gene is TRBD2 (6 bases). V lost 3 bases and J lost 0, with 12 bases in between. This CDR3 contains 17 residues. CDR1 and CDR2 (germline): ENHRY, SYGVKD.

The rearrangement uses TRBV5-8 and TRBJ1-1, with D unclear. This CDR3 comprises 14 residues. Germline V lookup: CDR1 SGHTS, CDR2 YDEGEE. V shed 2 bases and J shed 3 bases, with 11 bases lying between them. CDR3: CASSFAGSDTEAFF. The CDR3 DNA reads as TGTGCCAGCAGCTTCGCAGGTAGCGACACTGAAGCTTTCTTT. Using reference TRBV5-8 and TRBJ1-1 for the parts outside the CDR3, the full variable domain is EAGVTQSPTHLIKTRGQQATLRCSPISGHTSVYWYQQALGLGLQFLLWYDEGEERNRGNFPPRFSGRQFPNYSSELNVNALELEDSALYLCASSFAGSDTEAFFGQGTRLTVV.

This chain connects TRBV15 to TRBJ2-7; D is undetermined. Germline CDR1 and CDR2: LNHNV and YYDKDF (reference sequence). Trimming took 5 bases from V and 3 from J, leaving 5 bases between them. This CDR3 spans 11 amino acids. As DNA, the CDR3 is TGTGCCACCAGCGGCAACTACGAGCAGTACTTC. Its protein is CATSGNYEQYF.

This chain joins TRBV5-1 and TRBJ2-1, with TRBD1 identical over 8 bases. The CDR3 consists of 14 residues. CDR1 SGHRS and CDR2 YFSETQ come from the germline V gene. The V and J ends lost 4 bases and 7 bases, in that order; junction bases with no gene match: 7. The CDR3 DNA is TGCGCCAGCAGCCTTCAGGACAGGGTTAATGAGCAGTTCTTC. Translation: CASSLQDRVNEQFF.

The chain uses TRBV30 and TRBJ2-5; the match to TRBD2 covers 8 bases. The V gene's germline CDR1 is GTSNPN and CDR2 SVGIG (reference sequence). The CDR3 covers 14 residues. V was clipped by 1 base and J by 4 bases; unmatched bases: 5. CDR3 loop: CAWSGIAGSETQYF. The CDR3 DNA sequence: TGTGCCTGGAGTGGGATAGCGGGATCAGAGACCCAGTACTTC.

The chain links TRBV27 to TRBJ1-1; D may be TRBD1 (6 bases). This CDR3 spans 16 amino acids. Trimming removed 5 bases from V and 4 bases from J, with 20 bases in between. CDR1 MNHEY and CDR2 SMNVEV come from the germline V gene (reference sequence). The chain's CDR3 is CASSTRQVRVGTEAFF. CDR3 coding DNA: TGTGCCAGCAGTACTCGACAGGTTCGGGTCGGCACTGAAGCTTTCTTT.

This chain uses TRBV9 with TRBJ1-6, with D unclear. CDR1 SGDLS and CDR2 YYNGEE come from the germline V gene. The CDR3 has 13 amino acids. Trimming shortened V by 0 bases and J by 8 bases, and 6 bases separated the two germline ends. In DNA form, the CDR3 reads TGTGCCAGCAGCGTAGTTATTGATTCACCCCTCCACTTT. Translating gives CASSVVIDSPLHF.

CDR3 coding DNA: TGTGCCAGCAGCTTGGGTCTAGCGGGAGTTGGTGAGCAGTTCTTC. This sequence encodes CASSLGLAGVGEQFF. The gene calls are TRBV5-6 and TRBJ2-1; TRBD2 agrees at 10 bases. The CDR3 spans 15 residues. The germline CDR1 and CDR2 sequences are SGHDT and YYEEEE. The V gene end was trimmed by 0 bases and the J gene end by 9 bases; junction bases not matched to a gene: 6.

V gene TRBV3-1 (or the pseudogene TRBV3-2) combines with J gene TRBJ1-2, with TRBD1 matching 8 bases. The CDR3 spans 14 residues. J gave up 6 bases and V 1 base, and 4 bases lay outside the gene matches. Germline CDR1 is LGHDT and CDR2 is YNNKEL (reference sequence). The CDR3 bases are TGTGCCAGCAGCCAAGGGGACAGGAGGGATGGCTACACCTTC. This codes for CASSQGDRRDGYTF.

Written as DNA, the CDR3 is TGTGCCAGCAGTTGGGACAGGGTGAGCAATCAGCCCCAGCATTTT. Protein: CASSWDRVSNQPQHF. The chain employs TRBV6-5 and TRBJ1-5, with 9 nucleotides matching TRBD1. The CDR3 length is 15 residues. Trimming at V came to 4 bases and at J to 1 base, leaving 2 bases not matched to a gene. Germline assignment: CDR1 MNHEY and CDR2 SVGAGI.

The chain links TRBV27 to TRBJ2-2; tentative D call: TRBD1 (6 bases). The CDR3 has 14 amino acids. The germline V and J ends were trimmed by 4 bases and 7 bases, with 13 bases remaining between them. Per germline, CDR1 MNHEY and CDR2 SMNVEV (reference sequence). The CDR3 DNA reads TGTGCCAGCAGTTCCTTGGGGGCGGGCGGGGAGCTGTTTTTT. The encoded protein is CASSSLGAGGELFF.

This chain links TRBV11-1 with TRBJ2-5; D call uncertain. In germline, CDR1 is SGHAT, CDR2 FQDESV (reference sequence). The CDR3 loop spans 13 amino acids. The V and J ends lost 5 bases and 1 base respectively, with 8 bases between them. This chain's CDR3 is CASSPWAQETQYF. The DNA for the CDR3 is TGTGCCAGCAGCCCCTGGGCCCAAGAGACCCAGTACTTC.

The genes are TRBV5-4 and TRBJ1-5, with 7 bases identical to TRBD1. Germline-derived CDR1 and CDR2 are SGHNT and YYREEE (reference sequence). Losses at the gene ends were 0 bases for V and 5 bases for J; bases not matched to a gene: 2. This CDR3 has 14 residues. In DNA, the CDR3 is TGTGCCAGCAGCTTGGCAGGGACAGATCAGCCCCAGCATTTT. Translated: CASSLAGTDQPQHF.

This chain connects TRBV10-3 to TRBJ2-7, with 9 bases aligning to TRBD2. There are 16 residues in the CDR3. Germline CDR1 ENHRY, CDR2 SYGVKD. Trimming at V came to 3 bases and at J to 2 bases, leaving 8 bases not matched to a gene. This CDR3 is CAISERKGGRAYEQYF. The CDR3 nucleotides read TGTGCCATCAGTGAACGTAAGGGCGGGAGGGCCTACGAGCAGTACTTC.

This chain connects TRBV6-2 or TRBV6-3 to TRBJ1-1; D remains ambiguous. Looked up from germline, CDR1 is MNHEY and CDR2 is SVGEGT. The CDR3 is 14 residues long. The ends were cut back, 6 bases at V and 6 bases at J, with 17 bases in the middle. This chain's CDR3 is CASSPGSGKAEAFF. In DNA form, the CDR3 reads TGTGCCAGCAGCCCGGGGTCCGGGAAGGCTGAAGCTTTCTTT.

The rearrangement joins TRBV6-2 or TRBV6-3 to TRBJ1-4, with TRBD1 matching 11 bases. Unmatched junction bases numbered 7, after V lost 5 bases and J lost 5 bases. CDR3 size: 16 residues. The germline V gene encodes CDR1 MNHEY and CDR2 SVGEGT. The CDR3 DNA follows: TGTGCCAGCAGTCCCGGACAGGGGGCCGGGAATGAAAAACTGTTTTTT. Translating gives CASSPGQGAGNEKLFF.

V and J are TRBV11-2 and TRBJ2-3; TRBD2 might be the D (5 bases). Germline V gene sequence: CDR1 SGHAT, CDR2 FQNNGV. V gave up 5 bases and J gave up 6 bases, with 18 bases separating them. There are 15 residues in the CDR3. Here the CDR3 DNA reads TGTGCCAGCAGCCCCCTAGGTCCGGGCGGGGATACGCAGTATTTT. This sequence encodes CASSPLGPGGDTQYF.

V and J are TRBV30 and TRBJ2-3; possibly TRBD2 for D (7 bases). CDR1 and CDR2 from the germline V gene are GTSNPN and SVGIG (reference sequence). The V gene lost 5 bases and the J gene lost 3 bases, with 18 bases spanning the gap. This CDR3 comprises 15 residues. The CDR3 protein is CAWGTPGGTTDTQYF. The CDR3 DNA follows: TGTGCCTGGGGGACGCCGGGGGGCACGACAGATACGCAGTATTTT.

This clone has only one observation. CDR3 in DNA: TGTGCCAGCAGTTACGGCGGGAACACTGAAGCTTTCTTT. Protein product: CASSYGGNTEAFF. The gene calls are TRBV6-2 or TRBV6-3 and TRBJ1-1; D is uncertain. V lost 2 bases and J 1 base, leaving 5 bases between the germline ends. The V gene's germline CDR1 is MNHEY and CDR2 SVGEGT. The CDR3 length is 13 residues.

The chain combines TRBV7-3 with TRBJ2-2; D possibly corresponds to TRBD2 (6 bases). V gave up 8 bases and J gave up 4 bases, with 11 bases separating them. Per germline, CDR1 SGHTA and CDR2 FQGTGA. The CDR3 consists of 13 residues. The CDR3 loop reads CASSGGATGELFF. Here the CDR3 DNA reads TGTGCCAGCTCCGGGGGTGCCACCGGGGAGCTGTTTTTT.

CDR3 residues: CASSLVLSPSYNEQFF. The CDR3 nucleotides read TGTGCCAGCAGTTTAGTCCTGTCCCCCTCCTACAATGAGCAGTTCTTC. V gene TRBV27 combines with J gene TRBJ2-1; D unclear. Germline V gene sequence: CDR1 MNHEY, CDR2 SMNVEV (reference sequence). The CDR3 length is 16 residues. The V end was cut by 2 bases, the J end by 0 bases, with 11 bases between.

This clone occurred many times. This chain links TRBV4-3 with TRBJ1-3; 7 bases agree with TRBD1. The germline CDR1 and CDR2 sequences are LGHNA and YSLEER. Losses at the gene ends were 0 bases for V and 0 bases for J; bases not matched to a gene: 2. This CDR3 has 16 amino acids. The CDR3 here is CASSQDSGGSGNTIYF. The CDR3 DNA reads TGCGCCAGCAGCCAAGATTCAGGGGGCTCTGGAAACACCATATATTTT.